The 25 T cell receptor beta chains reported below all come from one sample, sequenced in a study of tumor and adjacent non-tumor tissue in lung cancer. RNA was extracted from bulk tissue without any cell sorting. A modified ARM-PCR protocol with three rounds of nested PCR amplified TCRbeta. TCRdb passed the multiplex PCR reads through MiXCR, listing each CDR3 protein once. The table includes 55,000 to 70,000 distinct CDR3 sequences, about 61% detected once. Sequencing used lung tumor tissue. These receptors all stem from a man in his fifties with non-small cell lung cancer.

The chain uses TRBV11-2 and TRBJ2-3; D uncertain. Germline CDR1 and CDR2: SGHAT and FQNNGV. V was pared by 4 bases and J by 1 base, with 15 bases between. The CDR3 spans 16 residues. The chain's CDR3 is CASSSLGIPCTDTQYF. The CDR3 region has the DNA TGTGCCAGCAGCTCGCTAGGGATCCCGTGCACAGATACGCAGTATTTT.

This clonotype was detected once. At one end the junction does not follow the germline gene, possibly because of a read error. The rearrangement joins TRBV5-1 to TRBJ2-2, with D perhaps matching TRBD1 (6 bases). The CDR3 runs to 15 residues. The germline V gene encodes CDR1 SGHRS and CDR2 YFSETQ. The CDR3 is CVSSPGQGNTGELFF. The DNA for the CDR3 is TGCGTCAGCAGCCCGGGACAAGGAAACACCGGGGAGCTGTTTTTT. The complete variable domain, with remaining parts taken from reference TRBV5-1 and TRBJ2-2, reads KAGVTQTPRYLIKTRGQQVTLSCSPISGHRSVSWYQQTPGQGLQFLFEYFSETQRNKGNFPGRFSGRQFSNSRSEMNVSTLELGDSALYLCVSSPGQGNTGELFFGEGSRLTVL.

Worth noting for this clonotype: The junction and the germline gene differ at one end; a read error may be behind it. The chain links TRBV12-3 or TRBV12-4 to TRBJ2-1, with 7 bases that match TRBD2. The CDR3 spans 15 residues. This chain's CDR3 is CASSTSGTRYNGQFF. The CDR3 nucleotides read TGTGCCAGCAGTACCAGCGGGACCCGGTACAATGGGCAGTTCTTC.

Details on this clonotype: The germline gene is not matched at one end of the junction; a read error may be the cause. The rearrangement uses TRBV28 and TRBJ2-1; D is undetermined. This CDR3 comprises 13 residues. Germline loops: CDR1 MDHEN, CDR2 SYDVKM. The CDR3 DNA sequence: TGTGCTAGCAGTCTTCCCCTAGACGATGAGCAGTTCTTC. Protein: CASSLPLDDEQFF.

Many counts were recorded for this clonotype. The CDR3 sequence: CAIVDPGTGAGYGYTF. The CDR3 nucleotides are TGTGCCATCGTTGATCCCGGGACAGGGGCTGGCTATGGCTACACCTTC. This sequence joins TRBV28 and TRBJ1-2; TRBD1 agrees at 10 bases. V lost 10 bases and J lost 4; bases outside the gene matches: 15. Germline V CDR1 and CDR2: MDHEN, SYDVKM. CDR3 length equals 16 residues.

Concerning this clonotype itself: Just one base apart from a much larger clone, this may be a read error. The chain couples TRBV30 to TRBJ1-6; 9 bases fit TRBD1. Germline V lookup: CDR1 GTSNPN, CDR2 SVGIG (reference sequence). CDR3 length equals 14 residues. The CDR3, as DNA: TGTGCCTGGAGCGCCGGGACAGGGAATTCACCCCTCCGCTTT. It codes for CAWSAGTGNSPLRF.

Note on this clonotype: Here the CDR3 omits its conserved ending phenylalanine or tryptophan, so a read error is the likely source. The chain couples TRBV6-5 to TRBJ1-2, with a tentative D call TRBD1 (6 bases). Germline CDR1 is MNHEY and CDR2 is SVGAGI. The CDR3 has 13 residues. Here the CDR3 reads CTSGTQGLDGYTI. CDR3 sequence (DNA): TGTACCAGCGGAACTCAGGGGTTAGATGGCTACACCATC.

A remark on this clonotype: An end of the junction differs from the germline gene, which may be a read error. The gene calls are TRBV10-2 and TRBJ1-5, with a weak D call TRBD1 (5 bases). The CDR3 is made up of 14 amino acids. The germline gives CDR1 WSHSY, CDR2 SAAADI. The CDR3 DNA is TGCGTCAGCAGTGTGAGCGGGGCCAATCAGCCCCAGCATTTT. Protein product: CVSSVSGANQPQHF.

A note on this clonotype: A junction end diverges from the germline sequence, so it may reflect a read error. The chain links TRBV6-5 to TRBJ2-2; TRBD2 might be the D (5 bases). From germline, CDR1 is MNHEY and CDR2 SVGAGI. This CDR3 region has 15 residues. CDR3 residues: CASSYRQNPPGERFF. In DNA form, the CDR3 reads TGTGCCAGCAGTTACCGACAAAATCCACCCGGGGAGCGGTTTTTT.

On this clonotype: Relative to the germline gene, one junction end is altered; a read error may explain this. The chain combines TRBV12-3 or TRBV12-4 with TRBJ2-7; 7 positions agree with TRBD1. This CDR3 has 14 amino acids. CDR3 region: CTSSLDRPAYEQYF. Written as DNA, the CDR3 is TGCACCAGCAGTTTGGACAGGCCAGCCTACGAGCAGTACTTC.

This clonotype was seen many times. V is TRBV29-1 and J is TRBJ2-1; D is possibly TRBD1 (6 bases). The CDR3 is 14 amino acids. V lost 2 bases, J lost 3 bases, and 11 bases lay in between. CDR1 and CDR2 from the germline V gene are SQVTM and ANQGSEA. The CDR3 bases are TGCAGCGTTGAACCGGGACATCTCTACAATGAGCAGTTCTTC. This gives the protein CSVEPGHLYNEQFF.

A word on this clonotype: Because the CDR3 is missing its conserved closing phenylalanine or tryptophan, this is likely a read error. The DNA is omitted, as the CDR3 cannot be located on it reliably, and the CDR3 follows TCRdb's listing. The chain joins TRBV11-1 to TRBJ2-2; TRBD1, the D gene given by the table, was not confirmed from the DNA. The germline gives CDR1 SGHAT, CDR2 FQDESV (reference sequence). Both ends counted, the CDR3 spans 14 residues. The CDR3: CTSSFQGRPGELVL.

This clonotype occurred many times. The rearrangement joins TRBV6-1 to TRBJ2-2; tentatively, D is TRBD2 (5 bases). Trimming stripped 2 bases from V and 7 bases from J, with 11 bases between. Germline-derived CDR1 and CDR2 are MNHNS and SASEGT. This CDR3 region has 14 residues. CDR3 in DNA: TGTGCCAGCAGTGAAACCACTGCGGGCGGGGAGCTGTTTTTT. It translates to CASSETTAGGELFF.

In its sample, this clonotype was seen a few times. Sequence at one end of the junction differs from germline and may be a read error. The CDR3: CASSHPSYEQCF. CDR3 sequence (DNA): TGTGCCAGCAGCCACCCGAGCTACGAGCAGTGCTTC. The chain uses TRBV6-5 and TRBJ2-7; D is undetermined. CDR1 MNHEY and CDR2 SVGAGI come from the germline V gene. The CDR3 runs 12 residues.

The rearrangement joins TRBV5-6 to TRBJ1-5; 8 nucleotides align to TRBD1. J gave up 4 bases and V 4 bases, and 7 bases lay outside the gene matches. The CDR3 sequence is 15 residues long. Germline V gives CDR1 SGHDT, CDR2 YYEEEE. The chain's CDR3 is CASSRRTGNNQPQHF. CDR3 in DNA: TGTGCCAGCAGCAGACGGACAGGGAATAATCAGCCCCAGCATTTT.

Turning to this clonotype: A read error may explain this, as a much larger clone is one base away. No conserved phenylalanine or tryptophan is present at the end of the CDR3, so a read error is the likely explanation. In DNA form, the CDR3 reads TGTGCCAGCAGGCGTACAGGGAACGAGCAGTACTTA. Its protein product is CASRRTGNEQYL. The chain combines TRBV12-3 or TRBV12-4 with TRBJ2-7, with D tentatively TRBD1 (6 bases). The CDR3 has 12 residues. Trimming shortened V by 6 bases and J by 5 bases, and 11 bases separated the two germline ends.

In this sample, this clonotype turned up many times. CDR3 residues: CSVPGQGTVDGKLFF. CDR3 DNA sequence: TGCAGCGTTCCGGGACAGGGAACGGTTGATGGAAAACTGTTTTTT. This chain connects TRBV29-1 to TRBJ1-4, with 9 positions matching TRBD1. CDR1 SQVTM and CDR2 ANQGSEA come from the germline V gene. Trimming removed 5 bases from V and 10 bases from J; junction bases left unmatched: 14. The CDR3 totals 15 residues.

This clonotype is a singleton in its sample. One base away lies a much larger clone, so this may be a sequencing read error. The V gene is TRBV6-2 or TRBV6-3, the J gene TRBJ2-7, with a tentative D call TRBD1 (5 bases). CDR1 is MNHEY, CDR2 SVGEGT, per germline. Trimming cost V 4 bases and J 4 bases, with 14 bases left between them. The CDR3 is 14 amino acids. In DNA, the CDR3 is TGTGCCAGCAGTTGGACATGGGGCGTTTACGAGCAGTACTTC. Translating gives CASSWTWGVYEQYF.

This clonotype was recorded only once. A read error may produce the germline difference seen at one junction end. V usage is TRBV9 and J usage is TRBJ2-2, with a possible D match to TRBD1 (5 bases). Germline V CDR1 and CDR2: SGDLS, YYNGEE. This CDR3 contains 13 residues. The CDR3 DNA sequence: TGTGCCAGCAGCGAGGGGTTCACCTGGGAGCTGTTTTTT. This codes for CASSEGFTWELFF. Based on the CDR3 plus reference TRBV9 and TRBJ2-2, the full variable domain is DSGVTQTPKHLITATGQRVTLRCSPRSGDLSVYWYQQSLDQGLQFLIQYYNGEERAKGNILERFSAQQFPDLHSELNLSSLELGDSALYFCASSEGFTWELFFGEGSRLTVL.

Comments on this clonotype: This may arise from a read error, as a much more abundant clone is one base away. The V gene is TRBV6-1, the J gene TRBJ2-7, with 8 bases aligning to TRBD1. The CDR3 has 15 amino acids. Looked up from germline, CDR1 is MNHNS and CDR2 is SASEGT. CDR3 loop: CDSSERQGSPAEQYF. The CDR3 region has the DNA TGTGACAGCAGCGAAAGACAGGGGTCTCCGGCGGAGCAGTACTTC.

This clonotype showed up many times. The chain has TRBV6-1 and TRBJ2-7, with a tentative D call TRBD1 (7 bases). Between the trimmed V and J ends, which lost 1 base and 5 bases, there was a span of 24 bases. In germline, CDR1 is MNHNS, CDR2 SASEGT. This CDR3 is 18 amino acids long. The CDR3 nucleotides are TGTGCCAGCAGTGAAGGGCAGGGGGGTTTCCGGGTCCCGGACGAGCAGTACTTC. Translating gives CASSEGQGGFRVPDEQYF.

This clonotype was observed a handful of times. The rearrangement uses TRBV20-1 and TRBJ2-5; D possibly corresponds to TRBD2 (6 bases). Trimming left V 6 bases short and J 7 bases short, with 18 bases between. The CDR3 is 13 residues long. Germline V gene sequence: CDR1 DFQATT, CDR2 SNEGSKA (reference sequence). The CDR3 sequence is CSAPGLGIGTQYF. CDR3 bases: TGCAGTGCCCCGGGACTTGGGATCGGGACCCAGTACTTC.

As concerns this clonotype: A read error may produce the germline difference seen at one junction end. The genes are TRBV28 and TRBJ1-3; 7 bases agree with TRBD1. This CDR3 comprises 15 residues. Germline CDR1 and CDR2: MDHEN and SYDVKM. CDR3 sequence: CASRVGTASENTIYF. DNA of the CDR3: TGTGCCAGCAGGGTCGGGACAGCCTCTGAAAACACCATATATTTT.

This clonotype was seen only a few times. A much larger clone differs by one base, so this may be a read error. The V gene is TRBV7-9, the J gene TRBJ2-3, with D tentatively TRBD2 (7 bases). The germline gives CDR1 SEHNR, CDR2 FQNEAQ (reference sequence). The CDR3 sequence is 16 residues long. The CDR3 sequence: CACSLYGGPSTDTQYF. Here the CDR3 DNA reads TGTGCCTGCAGCTTATACGGGGGGCCAAGCACAGATACGCAGTATTTT. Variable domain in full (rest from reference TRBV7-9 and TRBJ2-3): DTGVSQNPRHKITKRGQNVTFRCDPISEHNRLYWYRQTLGQGPEFLTYFQNEAQLEKSRLLSDRFSAERPKGSFSTLEIQRTEQGDSAMYLCACSLYGGPSTDTQYFGPGTRLTVL.

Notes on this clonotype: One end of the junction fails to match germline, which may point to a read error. For the CDR3, the DNA is TGTGCCAGCAGCCTGGGGACAGGGAGGGACATTAAGTACTTC. Translation gives CASSLGTGRDIKYF. The rearrangement links TRBV5-5 to TRBJ2-4; 9 positions agree with TRBD1. CDR3 length equals 14 residues. Germline loops: CDR1 SGHKS, CDR2 YYEKEE (reference sequence). The variable domain in full, completed from reference TRBV5-5 and TRBJ2-4, reads DAGVTQSPTHLIKTRGQQVTLRCSPISGHKSVSWYQQVLGQGPQFIFQYYEKEERGRGNFPDRFSARQFPNYSSELNVNALLLGDSALYLCASSLGTGRDIKYFGAGTRLSVL.